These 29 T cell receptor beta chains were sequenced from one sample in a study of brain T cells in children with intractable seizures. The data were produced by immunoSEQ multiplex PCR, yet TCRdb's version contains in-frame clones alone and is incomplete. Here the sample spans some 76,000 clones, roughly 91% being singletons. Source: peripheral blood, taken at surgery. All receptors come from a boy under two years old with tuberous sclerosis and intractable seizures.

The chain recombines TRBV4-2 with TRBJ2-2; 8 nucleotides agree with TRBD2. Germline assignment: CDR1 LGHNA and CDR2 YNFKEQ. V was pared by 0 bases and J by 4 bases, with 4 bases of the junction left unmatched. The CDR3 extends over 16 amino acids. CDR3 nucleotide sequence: TGTGCCAGCAGCCAAGACAGCGGGGGTCTCACCGGGGAGCTGTTTTTT. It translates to CASSQDSGGLTGELFF.

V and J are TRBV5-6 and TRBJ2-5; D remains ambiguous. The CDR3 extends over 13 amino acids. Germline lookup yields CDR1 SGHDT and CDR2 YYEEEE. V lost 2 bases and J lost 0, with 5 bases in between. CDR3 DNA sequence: TGTGCCAGCAGCTTAAACTACCAAGAGACCCAGTACTTC. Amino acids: CASSLNYQETQYF.

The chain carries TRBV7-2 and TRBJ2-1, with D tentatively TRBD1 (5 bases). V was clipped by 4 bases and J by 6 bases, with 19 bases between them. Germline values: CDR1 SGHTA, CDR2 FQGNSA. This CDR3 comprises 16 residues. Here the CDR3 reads CASSSGVRAYVNEQFF. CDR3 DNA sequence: TGTGCCAGCAGCTCCGGTGTCAGGGCTTACGTCAATGAGCAGTTCTTC.

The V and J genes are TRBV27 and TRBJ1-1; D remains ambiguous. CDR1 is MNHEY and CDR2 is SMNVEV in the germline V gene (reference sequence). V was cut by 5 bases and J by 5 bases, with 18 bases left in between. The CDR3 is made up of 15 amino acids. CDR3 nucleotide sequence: TGTGCCAGCAGTCCCGACTCCCTCTTTTATACTGAAGCTTTCTTT. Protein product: CASSPDSLFYTEAFF.

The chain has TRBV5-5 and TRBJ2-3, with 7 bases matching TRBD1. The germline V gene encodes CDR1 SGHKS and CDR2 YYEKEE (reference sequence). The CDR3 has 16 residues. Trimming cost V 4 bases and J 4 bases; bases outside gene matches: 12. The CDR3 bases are TGTGCCAGCAGCCACAGGACAGGAGGCCAGGCAGATACGCAGTATTTT. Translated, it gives CASSHRTGGQADTQYF.

This chain's CDR3 is CASTETSGGPNYEQYF. The CDR3 nucleotides read TGTGCCAGCACCGAGACTAGCGGGGGGCCCAATTACGAGCAGTACTTC. V is TRBV7-9 and J is TRBJ2-7; TRBD2 matches 13 bases. In germline, CDR1 is SEHNR, CDR2 FQNEAQ (reference sequence). Losses at the gene ends were 7 bases for V and 4 bases for J; bases not matched to a gene: 10. The CDR3 totals 16 residues. Full variable domain (rest looked up from reference TRBV7-9 and TRBJ2-7): DTGVSQNPRHKITKRGQNVTFRCDPISEHNRLYWYRQTLGQGPEFLTYFQNEAQLEKSRLLSDRFSAERPKGSFSTLEIQRTEQGDSAMYLCASTETSGGPNYEQYFGPGTRLTVT.

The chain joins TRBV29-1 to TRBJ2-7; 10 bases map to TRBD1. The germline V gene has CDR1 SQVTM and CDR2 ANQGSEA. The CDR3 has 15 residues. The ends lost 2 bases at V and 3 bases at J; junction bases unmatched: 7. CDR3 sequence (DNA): TGCAGCGTTGAAACCCCATGGGACAGGGGCTACGAGCAGTACTTC. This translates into CSVETPWDRGYEQYF.

The CDR3 loop is CASSQEWRGGYEQYF. The CDR3 region has the DNA TGTGCCAGCAGCCAAGAGTGGCGGGGGGGCTATGAGCAGTACTTC. The chain joins TRBV4-2 to TRBJ2-7; 9 positions agree with TRBD2. The CDR3 length is 15 residues. V lost 0 bases and J lost 7; bases outside the gene matches: 7. The germline CDR1 and CDR2 sequences are LGHNA and YNFKEQ.

In nucleotides, the CDR3 is TGTGCCAGCAGCGAGACAGGGTCTAGGGCCAACACTGAAGCTTTCTTT. This gives the protein CASSETGSRANTEAFF. The rearrangement joins TRBV2 to TRBJ1-1, with TRBD1 matching over 7 bases. Per germline, CDR1 SNHLY and CDR2 FYNNEI. CDR3 length: 16 residues. V shed 6 bases, J shed 2 bases, and the junction held 12 bases outside the gene matches.

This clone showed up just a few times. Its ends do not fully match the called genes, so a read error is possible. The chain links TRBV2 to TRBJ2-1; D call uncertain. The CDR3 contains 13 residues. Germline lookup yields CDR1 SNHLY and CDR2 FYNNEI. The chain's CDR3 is CASLYLSYDEQFF. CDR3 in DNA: TGTGCCAGTTTATATCTCTCCTACGATGAGCAGTTCTTC.

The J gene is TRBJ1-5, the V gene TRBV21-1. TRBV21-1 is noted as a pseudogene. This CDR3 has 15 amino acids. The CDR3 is CASSKAVVVNQPQHF. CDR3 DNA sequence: TGTGCCAGCAGCAAAGCGGTGGTCGTCAATCAGCCCCAGCATTTT.

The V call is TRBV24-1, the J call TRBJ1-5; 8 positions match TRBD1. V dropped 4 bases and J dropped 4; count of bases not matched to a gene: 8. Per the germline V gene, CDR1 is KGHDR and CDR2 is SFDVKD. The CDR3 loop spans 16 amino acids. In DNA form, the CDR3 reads TGTGCCACCAGTGACCGACAGGGGTCTTGGAATCAGCCCCAGCATTTT. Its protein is CATSDRQGSWNQPQHF.

Here the CDR3 DNA reads TGTGCCAGCAGTGGGGACAGGGCTGAAGCTTTCTTT. This encodes CASSGDRAEAFF. The chain joins TRBV2 to TRBJ1-1; 9 nucleotides line up with TRBD1. V trimming: 4 bases; J trimming: 6 bases; junction bases outside the gene matches: 0. Germline loops: CDR1 SNHLY, CDR2 FYNNEI. The CDR3 runs to 12 residues. Looking up the rest from reference TRBV2 and TRBJ1-1 gives the full variable domain: EPEVTQTPSHQVTQMGQEVILRCVPISNHLYFYWYRQILGQKVEFLVSFYNNEISEKSEIFDDQFSVERPDGSNFTLKIRSTKLEDSAMYFCASSGDRAEAFFGQGTRLTVV.

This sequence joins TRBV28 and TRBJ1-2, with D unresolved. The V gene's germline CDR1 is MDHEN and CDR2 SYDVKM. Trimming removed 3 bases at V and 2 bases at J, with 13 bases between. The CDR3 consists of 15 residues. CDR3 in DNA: TGTGCCAGCAGTTTGGACCAACCGATGAACTATGGCTACACCTTC. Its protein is CASSLDQPMNYGYTF.

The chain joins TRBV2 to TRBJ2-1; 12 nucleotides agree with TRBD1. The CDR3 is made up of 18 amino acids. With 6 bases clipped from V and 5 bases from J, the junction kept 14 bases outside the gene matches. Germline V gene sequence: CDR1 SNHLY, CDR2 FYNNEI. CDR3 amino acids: CASSRDGTGGNNDNEQFF. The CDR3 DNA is TGTGCCAGCAGCCGAGATGGGACAGGGGGCAATAACGACAATGAGCAGTTCTTC.

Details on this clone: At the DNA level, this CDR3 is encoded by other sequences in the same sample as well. CDR3 DNA sequence: TGTGCCAGCAGTGAAGAAGCCTACGAGCAGTACTTC. Translation: CASSEEAYEQYF. The chain carries TRBV2 and TRBJ2-7, with D hard to call. Looked up from germline, CDR1 is SNHLY and CDR2 is FYNNEI. Trimming stripped 1 base from V and 2 bases from J, with 3 bases between. The CDR3 has 12 residues.

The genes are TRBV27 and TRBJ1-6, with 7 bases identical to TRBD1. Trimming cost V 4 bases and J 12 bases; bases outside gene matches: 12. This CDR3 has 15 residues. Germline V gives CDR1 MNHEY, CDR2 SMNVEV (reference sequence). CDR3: CASSSDRDKVEPLHF. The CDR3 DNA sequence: TGTGCCAGCAGTTCCGACAGGGATAAAGTGGAACCCCTCCACTTT.

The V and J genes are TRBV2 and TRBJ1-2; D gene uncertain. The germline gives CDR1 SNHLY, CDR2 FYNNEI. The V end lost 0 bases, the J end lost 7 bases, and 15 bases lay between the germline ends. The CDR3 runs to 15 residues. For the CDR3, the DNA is TGTGCCAGCAGTGAAGCTAGGGTACCGTTCCGTGGCTACACCTTC. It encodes CASSEARVPFRGYTF. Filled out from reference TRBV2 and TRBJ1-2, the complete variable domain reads EPEVTQTPSHQVTQMGQEVILRCVPISNHLYFYWYRQILGQKVEFLVSFYNNEISEKSEIFDDQFSVERPDGSNFTLKIRSTKLEDSAMYFCASSEARVPFRGYTFGSGTRLTVV.

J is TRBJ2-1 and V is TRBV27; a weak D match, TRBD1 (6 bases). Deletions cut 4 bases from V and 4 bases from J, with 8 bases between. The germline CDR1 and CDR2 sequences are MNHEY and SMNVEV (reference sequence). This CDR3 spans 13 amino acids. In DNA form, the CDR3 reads TGTGCCAGCAGTTCCGGACAGTACAATGAGCAGTTCTTC. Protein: CASSSGQYNEQFF.

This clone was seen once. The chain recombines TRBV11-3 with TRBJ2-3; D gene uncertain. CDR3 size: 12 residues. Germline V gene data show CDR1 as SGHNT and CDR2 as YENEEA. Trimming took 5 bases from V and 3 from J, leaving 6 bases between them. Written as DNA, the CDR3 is TGTGCCAGCAGCCACGCGACAGATACGCAGTATTTT. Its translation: CASSHATDTQYF.

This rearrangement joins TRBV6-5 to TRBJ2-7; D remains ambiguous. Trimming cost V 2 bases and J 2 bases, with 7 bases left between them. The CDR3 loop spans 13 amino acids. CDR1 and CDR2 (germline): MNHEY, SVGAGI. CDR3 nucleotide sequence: TGTGCCAGCAGTTACCAGGCGACCTACGAGCAGTACTTC. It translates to CASSYQATYEQYF.

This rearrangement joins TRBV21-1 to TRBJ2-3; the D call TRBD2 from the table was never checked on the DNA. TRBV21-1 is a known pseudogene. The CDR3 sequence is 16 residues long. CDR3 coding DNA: TGTGCCAGCAGGGTGTTGAAGCGGGAGGGACGAGATACGCAGTATTTT. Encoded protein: CASRVLKREGRDTQYF.

The CDR3 protein is CASSNSGGLADTQYF. The CDR3 bases are TGTGCCAGCAGTAATAGCGGGGGCCTCGCAGATACGCAGTATTTT. The chain joins TRBV2 to TRBJ2-3, with 9 bases lining up with TRBD2. Germline CDR1 SNHLY, CDR2 FYNNEI. This CDR3 is 15 amino acids long. J lost 4 bases, V lost 5 bases, and 7 bases had no gene match.

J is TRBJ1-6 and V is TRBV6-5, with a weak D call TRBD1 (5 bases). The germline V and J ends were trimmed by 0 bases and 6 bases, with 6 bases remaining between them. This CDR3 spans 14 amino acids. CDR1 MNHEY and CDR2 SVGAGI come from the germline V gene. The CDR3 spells CASSYSTANSPLHF. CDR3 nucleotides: TGTGCCAGCAGTTACTCGACAGCTAATTCACCCCTCCACTTT.

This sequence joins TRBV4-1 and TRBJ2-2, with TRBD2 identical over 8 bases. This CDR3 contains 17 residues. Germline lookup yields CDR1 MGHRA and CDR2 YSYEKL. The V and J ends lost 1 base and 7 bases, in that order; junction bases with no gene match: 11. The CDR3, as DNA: TGCGCCAGCAGCCAAGCATCAGCGGGAGCGATGGGCGGGGAGCTGTTTTTT. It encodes CASSQASAGAMGGELFF.

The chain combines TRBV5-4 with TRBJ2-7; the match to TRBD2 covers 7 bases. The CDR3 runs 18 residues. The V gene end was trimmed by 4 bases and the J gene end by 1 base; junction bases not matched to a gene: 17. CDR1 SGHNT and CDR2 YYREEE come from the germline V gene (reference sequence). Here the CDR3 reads CASSPPPGVASGSYEQYF. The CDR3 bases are TGTGCCAGCAGCCCGCCCCCCGGCGTGGCTAGCGGTTCCTACGAGCAGTACTTC.

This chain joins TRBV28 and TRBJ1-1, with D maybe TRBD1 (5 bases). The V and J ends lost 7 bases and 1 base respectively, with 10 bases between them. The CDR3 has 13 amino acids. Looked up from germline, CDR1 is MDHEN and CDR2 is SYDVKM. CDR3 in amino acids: CASNQGENTEAFF. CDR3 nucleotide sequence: TGTGCCAGCAACCAGGGAGAGAACACTGAAGCTTTCTTT.

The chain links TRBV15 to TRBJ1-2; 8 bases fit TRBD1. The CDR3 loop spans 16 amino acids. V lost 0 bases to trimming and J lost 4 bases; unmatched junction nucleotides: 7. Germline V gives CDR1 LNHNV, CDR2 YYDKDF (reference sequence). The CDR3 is CATSREGTGESYGYTF. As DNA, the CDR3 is TGTGCCACCAGCAGAGAAGGGACAGGCGAAAGCTATGGCTACACCTTC.

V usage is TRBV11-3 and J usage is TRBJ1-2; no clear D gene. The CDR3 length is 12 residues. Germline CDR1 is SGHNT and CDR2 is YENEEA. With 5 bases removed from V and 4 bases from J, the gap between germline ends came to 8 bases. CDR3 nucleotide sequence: TGTGCCAGCAGCCTCGGGAGCTATGGCTACACCTTC. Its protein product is CASSLGSYGYTF.